This TCR beta chain came from a study of T cells after yellow fever vaccination. Notes on the study in general: Re-detected after boosting: most primary clones, almost 97% of CD4 and 88% of CD8.

The V and J ends lost 0 bases and 4 bases, in that order; junction bases with no gene match: 3. The CDR3 runs to 13 residues. Germline V gene data show CDR1 as DFQATT and CDR2 as SNEGSKA (reference sequence). This clonotype was seen at least ten times. TCRdb reprocessed the 5' RACE reads via MiXCR and lists one record per CDR3 protein. Here the sample spans under 50,000 distinct CDR3 sequences, more than 6% being singletons. This clonotype originated in a man aged 30-40 years who received the YFV17D yellow fever vaccine. Sequencing was performed on PBMCs, either bulk or a sorted T-cell subset (CD4+, CD8+, memory, or dextramer-sorted; not recorded which), taken 45 days after the yellow fever booster vaccination. The gene calls are TRBV20-1 and TRBJ2-7, with TRBD1 matching over 7 bases. The CDR3 region has the DNA TGCAGTGCTAGAGATCCCAGGGGGTACGAGCAGTACTTC. This encodes CSARDPRGYEQYF.